Below are 26 T cell receptor beta chains sequenced from a single sample in a study of long-term antiretroviral therapy in people with HIV. At survey level, the immunoSEQ assay was run in its v3.0 version. Some clones are missing from TCRdb's copy, which holds only in-frame ones; the method was immunoSEQ multiplex PCR. This sample has 36,000 or so clones, with 82% found just once. The material was unsorted PBMCs, obtained 0.6 years after starting antiretroviral therapy. The receptors were gathered from a man aged 18 to 30 with HIV.

The chain uses TRBV28 and TRBJ1-1, with D maybe TRBD1 (6 bases). Per the germline V gene, CDR1 is MDHEN and CDR2 is SYDVKM. The CDR3 runs to 11 residues. Trimming took off 3 bases at V and 8 bases at J, with 7 bases between the two ends. The CDR3 nucleotides are TGTGCCAGCAGTTTCACAGGGGAAGCTTTCTTT. It codes for CASSFTGEAFF. Combining the CDR3 with reference TRBV28 and TRBJ1-1 gives the whole variable domain DVKVTQSSRYLVKRTGEKVFLECVQDMDHENMFWYRQDPGLGLRLIYFSYDVKMKEKGDIPEGYSVSREKKERFSLILESASTNQTSMYLCASSFTGEAFFGQGTRLTVV.

CDR3 coding DNA: TGCGCCAGCAGCCCCGGACAGGGGATTGCTGGAAACACCATATATTTT. It translates to CASSPGQGIAGNTIYF. The chain uses TRBV5-1 and TRBJ1-3, with 9 bases lining up with TRBD1. Germline CDR1 is SGHRS and CDR2 is YFSETQ. CDR3 length: 16 residues. Trimming took 4 bases from V and 2 from J; bases not matched to a gene: 7. The entire variable domain, with the rest obtained from reference TRBV5-1 and TRBJ1-3, is as follows: KAGVTQTPRYLIKTRGQQVTLSCSPISGHRSVSWYQQTPGQGLQFLFEYFSETQRNKGNFPGRFSGRQFSNSRSEMNVSTLELGDSALYLCASSPGQGIAGNTIYFGEGSWLTVV.

The rearrangement links TRBV6-5 to TRBJ2-7; 7 bases match TRBD2. The trim removed 6 bases at V and 3 bases at J, leaving 8 bases unmatched. From germline, CDR1 is MNHEY and CDR2 SVGAGI. CDR3 length equals 14 residues. The CDR3 region is CASSQASGFYEQYF. CDR3 coding DNA: TGTGCCAGCAGCCAGGCTAGCGGATTCTACGAGCAGTACTTC.

The V gene is TRBV7-2, the J gene TRBJ2-7; 14 bases agree with TRBD2. In germline, CDR1 is SGHTA, CDR2 FQGNSA. CDR3 size: 16 residues. V shed 6 bases, J shed 2 bases, and the junction held 6 bases outside the gene matches. The CDR3 protein is CASRFRTSGGPYEQYF. The CDR3 nucleotides read TGTGCCAGCAGATTTCGGACTAGCGGGGGGCCCTACGAGCAGTACTTC.

As DNA, the CDR3 is TGTGCCAGCAGAGTACAGGAATCGAGTTACGAGCAGTACTTC. Amino acid sequence: CASRVQESSYEQYF. This rearrangement joins TRBV5-4 to TRBJ2-7, with a weak D call TRBD1 (5 bases). V was pared by 5 bases and J by 4 bases, with 16 bases between. This CDR3 is built from 14 residues. The V gene's germline CDR1 is SGHNT and CDR2 YYREEE (reference sequence).

The chain uses TRBV6-5 and TRBJ2-7, with 7 nucleotides matching TRBD2. The CDR3 contains 15 residues. Per germline, CDR1 MNHEY and CDR2 SVGAGI. Unmatched junction bases numbered 12, after V lost 5 bases and J lost 5 bases. Here the CDR3 DNA reads TGTGCCAGCAGTAAAAGGGGAGGGATAGTCCACGAGCAGTACTTC. Its protein product is CASSKRGGIVHEQYF.

The chain uses TRBV6-1 and TRBJ2-1, with D perhaps being TRBD1 or TRBD2 (5 bases each). The CDR3 totals 15 residues. Germline V gene data show CDR1 as MNHNS and CDR2 as SASEGT. Deletions cut 4 bases from V and 9 bases from J, with 19 bases between. DNA for the CDR3: TGTGCCAGCAGTGGACGGACGGGGCATGGCACTGAGCAGTTCTTC. This gives the protein CASSGRTGHGTEQFF.

CDR3 nucleotides: TGTGCCAGCAGCCCAAGTCTGGCGGGAGGGCCCTTCATCGAGCAGTACTTC. Translating gives CASSPSLAGGPFIEQYF. This chain uses TRBV7-2 with TRBJ2-7, with 9 nucleotides matching TRBD2. The V gene's germline CDR1 is SGHTA and CDR2 FQGNSA. The V and J ends lost 5 bases and 6 bases, in that order; junction bases with no gene match: 17. The CDR3 sequence is 17 residues long.

The chain links TRBV2 to TRBJ2-7, with D tentatively TRBD1 or TRBD2 (6 bases each). This CDR3 comprises 14 residues. From germline, CDR1 is SNHLY and CDR2 FYNNEI. V was clipped by 4 bases and J by 6 bases, with 16 bases between them. The DNA of the CDR3 is TGTGCCAGCAGTGTCCAGAGGAAGGGGGGCGAGCAGTACTTC. Its translation is CASSVQRKGGEQYF.

V and J are TRBV5-5 and TRBJ2-7; D is uncertain. The V and J ends lost 0 bases and 2 bases respectively, with 9 bases between them. Per the germline V gene, CDR1 is SGHKS and CDR2 is YYEKEE (reference sequence). The CDR3 consists of 14 residues. The CDR3 region is CASSLEYGAYEQYF. Here the CDR3 DNA reads TGTGCCAGCAGCTTGGAATACGGAGCCTACGAGCAGTACTTC. The full variable domain, in which reference TRBV5-5 and TRBJ2-7 provide the parts outside the CDR3, is DAGVTQSPTHLIKTRGQQVTLRCSPISGHKSVSWYQQVLGQGPQFIFQYYEKEERGRGNFPDRFSARQFPNYSSELNVNALLLGDSALYLCASSLEYGAYEQYFGPGTRLTVT.

This clone showed up just a few times. The V call is TRBV4-2, the J call TRBJ2-7, with 7 bases fitting TRBD1. V trimming: 5 bases; J trimming: 7 bases; junction bases outside the gene matches: 14. The germline gives CDR1 LGHNA, CDR2 YNFKEQ. The CDR3 length is 15 residues. The CDR3 sequence is CASSSTTRQGREQYF. In DNA form, the CDR3 reads TGTGCCAGCAGCTCCACCACAAGACAGGGTCGGGAGCAGTACTTC.

The chain is built from TRBV7-9 and TRBJ2-1, with 13 bases lining up with TRBD2. V shed 6 bases and J 7 bases; nucleotides not matched to a gene: 6. The CDR3 consists of 15 residues. Per germline, CDR1 SEHNR and CDR2 FQNEAQ (reference sequence). CDR3 protein: CASRGMGLAGNEQFF. CDR3 DNA sequence: TGTGCCAGCAGGGGGATGGGACTAGCGGGAAATGAGCAGTTCTTC.

V is TRBV5-4 and J is TRBJ2-3; possible D gene TRBD2, 6 bases. The V and J ends lost 0 bases and 8 bases respectively, with 13 bases between them. The CDR3 consists of 14 residues. Germline CDR1 and CDR2: SGHNT and YYREEE (reference sequence). The CDR3 sequence is CASSLVWDSTTQYF. CDR3 nucleotides: TGTGCCAGCAGCTTGGTCTGGGACTCCACTACGCAGTATTTT.

The chain employs TRBV27 and TRBJ2-1, with 9 bases aligning to TRBD2. With 8 bases clipped from V and 12 bases from J, the junction kept 8 bases outside the gene matches. The CDR3 sequence is 12 residues long. The V gene's germline CDR1 is MNHEY and CDR2 SMNVEV (reference sequence). CDR3 sequence: CASWTSARGQFF. DNA of the CDR3: TGTGCCAGCTGGACTAGCGCCCGGGGGCAGTTCTTC.

V is TRBV5-1 and J is TRBJ2-3; D gene uncertain. From germline, CDR1 is SGHRS and CDR2 YFSETQ. This CDR3 has 14 amino acids. V was pared by 1 base and J by 0 bases, with 6 bases between. The DNA for the CDR3 is TGCGCCAGCAGCTTGTCTACTAGCACAGATACGCAGTATTTT. Translation gives CASSLSTSTDTQYF.

This clone was counted between two and nine times. This chain links TRBV6-1 with TRBJ1-2, with TRBD1 as a possible D gene (5 bases). Trimming shortened V by 5 bases and J by 6 bases, and 19 bases separated the two germline ends. Germline V CDR1 and CDR2: MNHNS, SASEGT. The length of the CDR3 is 15 residues. CDR3 amino acids: CASSLGLTTRDGYTF. The DNA for the CDR3 is TGTGCCAGCAGTTTGGGACTCACCACCCGAGATGGCTACACCTTC.

The V call is TRBV7-6, the J call TRBJ2-7, with 8 bases that match TRBD2. The CDR3 sequence is 15 residues long. The V gene's germline CDR1 is SGHVS and CDR2 FNYEAQ. The junction had 6 bases not matched to a gene; V was cut back by 3 bases and J by 2 bases. The CDR3 sequence is CASSFPAGATYEQYF. The CDR3 DNA is TGTGCCAGCAGCTTTCCAGCGGGAGCAACCTACGAGCAGTACTTC.

V usage is TRBV19 and J usage is TRBJ2-2; perhaps TRBD1 as D (6 bases). Germline V gives CDR1 LNHDA, CDR2 SQIVND (reference sequence). The CDR3 is 14 residues long. V lost 3 bases and J lost 5, with 10 bases in between. The chain's CDR3 is CASSIAGVTGELFF. CDR3 in DNA: TGTGCCAGTAGTATCGCAGGGGTGACCGGGGAGCTGTTTTTT.

The chain couples TRBV5-1 to TRBJ2-3; D remains ambiguous. The CDR3 runs 15 residues. Trimming removed 5 bases from V and 0 bases from J, with 13 bases in between. Germline assignment: CDR1 SGHRS and CDR2 YFSETQ. The CDR3 DNA follows: TGCGCCAGCAGGAGGACCACTACTAGCACAGATACGCAGTATTTT. It specifies CASRRTTTSTDTQYF. The full variable domain, completed using reference TRBV5-1 and TRBJ2-3, is KAGVTQTPRYLIKTRGQQVTLSCSPISGHRSVSWYQQTPGQGLQFLFEYFSETQRNKGNFPGRFSGRQFSNSRSEMNVSTLELGDSALYLCASRRTTTSTDTQYFGPGTRLTVL.

This chain links TRBV6-5 with TRBJ2-7; maybe TRBD2 (5 bases). CDR3 length: 13 amino acids. V was trimmed by 5 bases and J by 0 bases, leaving 8 bases between them. The V gene's germline CDR1 is MNHEY and CDR2 SVGAGI. CDR3 residues: CASSLRASYEQYF. The CDR3 coding sequence is TGTGCCAGCAGTCTGAGGGCCTCCTACGAGCAGTACTTC.

This chain joins TRBV29-1 and TRBJ2-2; D remains unclear. V was shortened by 4 bases and J by 2 bases, with 8 bases between the two germline ends. Germline CDR1 reads SQVTM; CDR2 reads ANQGSEA. This CDR3 region has 13 residues. This CDR3 is CSVGHGNTGELFF. In DNA form, the CDR3 reads TGCAGCGTTGGGCATGGTAACACCGGGGAGCTGTTTTTT.

The chain couples TRBV10-2 to TRBJ2-7; D not resolved. The CDR3 has 12 amino acids. V was pared by 4 bases and J by 4 bases, with 8 bases between. Germline CDR1 WSHSY, CDR2 SAAADI. CDR3 DNA sequence: TGCGCCAGCAGTGGCACCGTGTACGAGCAGTACTTC. It encodes CASSGTVYEQYF.

The rearrangement links TRBV5-1 to TRBJ1-2; 8 bases map to TRBD1. The V gene end was trimmed by 0 bases and the J gene end by 7 bases; junction bases not matched to a gene: 5. CDR1 and CDR2 (germline): SGHRS, YFSETQ. The CDR3 is 14 amino acids. In nucleotides, the CDR3 is TGCGCCAGCAGCTTGGAGGACAGGGTAATTGGCTACACCTTC. Encoded protein: CASSLEDRVIGYTF.

The chain is built from TRBV28 and TRBJ1-1; no firm D call. Germline CDR1 and CDR2: MDHEN and SYDVKM. The CDR3 totals 12 residues. V lost 6 bases and J lost 0, with 5 bases in between. DNA for the CDR3: TGTGCCAGCAGGGAAGTGAACACTGAAGCTTTCTTT. Translated: CASREVNTEAFF.

V and J are TRBV12-5 and TRBJ2-5, with 7 bases aligning to TRBD2. The germline V gene has CDR1 LGHNT and CDR2 FRNRAP. V shed 0 bases, J shed 9 bases, and the junction held 13 bases outside the gene matches. The CDR3 extends over 16 amino acids. CDR3 protein: CASGLVTGTGRVAQYF. CDR3 nucleotides: TGTGCTAGTGGTTTGGTCACCGGGACGGGGAGGGTGGCCCAGTACTTC. The full variable domain, in which reference TRBV12-5 and TRBJ2-5 provide the parts outside the CDR3, is DARVTQTPRHKVTEMGQEVTMRCQPILGHNTVFWYRQTMMQGLELLAYFRNRAPLDDSGMPKDRFSAEMPDATLATLKIQPSEPRDSAVYFCASGLVTGTGRVAQYFGPGTRLLVL.

V is TRBV6-1 and J is TRBJ2-7, with 10 bases matching TRBD2. V gave up 6 bases and J gave up 5 bases; unmatched junction bases: 7. The CDR3 is 14 amino acids. Germline V gene sequence: CDR1 MNHNS, CDR2 SASEGT. CDR3 loop: CASRPLAGAHEQYF. CDR3 nucleotides: TGTGCCAGCAGACCCCTAGCGGGAGCCCACGAGCAGTACTTC.